This T cell receptor (beta chain) was observed in a study of T-cell reconstitution after alpha-beta-depleted transplantation in children. The TCRbeta library was prepared with unique molecular identifiers. TCRdb used MiXCR to reprocess the PCR reads, holding one entry per CDR3 protein. The data show around 600,000 distinct CDR3 sequences, with more than 9% seen just once and less than 4.5% held by the top ten. Germline-derived CDR1 and CDR2 are SQVTM and ANQGSEA. There are 15 residues in the CDR3. V lost 4 bases and J 0 bases, leaving 15 bases between the germline ends. This clonotype was counted a few times.

Sequencing was performed on PBMCs from the stem cell graft donor, taken from the stem cell graft. This sequence joins TRBV29-1 and TRBJ1-2, with D tentatively TRBD1 (5 bases). This TCR was recovered from a human donor who donated a stem cell graft to a child with acute myeloid leukemia. The CDR3 loop is CSVAGGLLSNYGYTF. The CDR3 DNA is TGCAGCGTTGCGGGGGGTCTCCTTTCTAACTATGGCTACACCTTC.